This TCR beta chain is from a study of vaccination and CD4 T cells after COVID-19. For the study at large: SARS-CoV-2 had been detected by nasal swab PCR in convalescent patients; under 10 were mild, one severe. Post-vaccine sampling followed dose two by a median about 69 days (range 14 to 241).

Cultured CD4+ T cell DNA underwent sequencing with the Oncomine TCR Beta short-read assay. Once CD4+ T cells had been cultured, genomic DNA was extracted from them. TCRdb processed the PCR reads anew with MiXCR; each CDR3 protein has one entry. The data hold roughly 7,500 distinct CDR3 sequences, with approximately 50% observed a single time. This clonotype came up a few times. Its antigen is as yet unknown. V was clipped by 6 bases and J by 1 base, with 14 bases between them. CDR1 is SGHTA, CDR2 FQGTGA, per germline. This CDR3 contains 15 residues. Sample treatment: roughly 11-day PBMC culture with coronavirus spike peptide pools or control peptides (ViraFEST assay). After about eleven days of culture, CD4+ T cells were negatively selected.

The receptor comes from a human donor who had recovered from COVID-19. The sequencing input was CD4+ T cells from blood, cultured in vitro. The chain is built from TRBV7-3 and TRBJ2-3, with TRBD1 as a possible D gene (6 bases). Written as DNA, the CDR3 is TGTGCCAGCAGTGAATCAGGGGTGGGCACAGATACGCAGTATTTT. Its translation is CASSESGVGTDTQYF.